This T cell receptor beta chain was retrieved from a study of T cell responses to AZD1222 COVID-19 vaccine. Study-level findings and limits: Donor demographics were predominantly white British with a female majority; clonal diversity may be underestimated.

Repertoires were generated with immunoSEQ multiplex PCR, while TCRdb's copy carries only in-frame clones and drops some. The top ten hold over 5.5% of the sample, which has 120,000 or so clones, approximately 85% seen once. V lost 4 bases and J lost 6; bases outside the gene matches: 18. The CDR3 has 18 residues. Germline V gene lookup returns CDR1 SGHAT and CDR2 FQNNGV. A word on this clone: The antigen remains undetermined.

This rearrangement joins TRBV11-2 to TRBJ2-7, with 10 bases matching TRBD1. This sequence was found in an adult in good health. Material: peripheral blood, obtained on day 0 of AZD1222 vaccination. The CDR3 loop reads CASSSRVTSGTGDGEQYF. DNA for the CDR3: TGTGCCAGCAGCTCACGGGTTACCTCCGGGACAGGGGATGGCGAGCAGTACTTC.